Sequencing of this T cell receptor (beta chain) was carried out in a study of T cell responses to AZD1222 COVID-19 vaccine. Findings of the study overall: Most donors were white British and more were female, and clonal diversity was possibly underestimated. An increase in Spike-specific TCR breadth and depth was observed after two AZD1222 doses.

TCRdb's copy holds only in-frame clones and misses some; the assay was immunoSEQ multiplex PCR. The repertoire holds roughly 97,000 clones, 93% seen once, with 5% in the top ten. Germline V gene sequence: CDR1 SNHLY, CDR2 FYNNEI. J gave up 0 bases and V 4 bases, and 6 bases lay outside the gene matches. This CDR3 is 15 amino acids long. Comments on this clone: The antigen is undetermined.

The sequence was collected from an adult in good health. This rearrangement joins TRBV2 to TRBJ2-7; TRBD1 aligns across 7 bases. Here the sequenced sample was peripheral blood, taken on day 0 of AZD1222 vaccination. The CDR3 sequence: CASSVAGQASYEQYF. CDR3 in DNA: TGTGCCAGCAGTGTTGCAGGACAGGCCTCCTACGAGCAGTACTTC.